The next 29 T cell receptor beta chains were all read from a single sample in a study of T cells in Graves' hyperthyroidism and ophthalmopathy. RNA transcripts yielded amplified TCR beta CDR3 regions. HTBI primers were the set used in a first-round RT-PCR of the TCR CDR3. Each CDR3 protein gets one entry after TCRdb re-called the multiplex PCR reads with MiXCR. Among fewer than 350,000 distinct CDR3 sequences listed, over 20% were seen once. Sequencing input: blood. Receptor source: a woman in her 50s with Graves' hyperthyroidism.

This clonotype came up many times. The chain combines TRBV7-8 with TRBJ2-3; 9 nucleotides line up with TRBD2. Germline lookup yields CDR1 SGHVS and CDR2 FQNEAQ. V lost 3 bases to trimming and J lost 5 bases; unmatched junction nucleotides: 12. The CDR3 length is 17 residues. The CDR3 nucleotides read TGTGCCAGCAGCTTCGGGGGGCGGGGGGGCCGTGGAGATACGCAGTATTTT. Protein: CASSFGGRGGRGDTQYF.

Worth noting for this clonotype: One base away lies a much larger clone, so this may be a sequencing read error. This chain links TRBV28 with TRBJ1-5; no definite D call. The CDR3 has 14 amino acids. Germline V lookup: CDR1 MDHEN, CDR2 SYDVKM. CDR3 DNA sequence: TGTGCCAGCAGTTTATCGCGGCTAGATCAGCCCCACCATTTT. This gives the protein CASSLSRLDQPHHF. Complete variable domain (other parts from reference TRBV28 and TRBJ1-5): DVKVTQSSRYLVKRTGEKVFLECVQDMDHENMFWYRQDPGLGLRLIYFSYDVKMKEKGDIPEGYSVSREKKERFSLILESASTNQTSMYLCASSLSRLDQPHHFGDGTRLSIL.

This clonotype occurred many times. V gene TRBV18 combines with J gene TRBJ2-7; TRBD2 might be the D (5 bases). Looked up from germline, CDR1 is KGHSH and CDR2 is LQKENI. This CDR3 has 14 amino acids. V lost 6 bases and J lost 2, with 14 bases in between. The CDR3 protein is CASSERGLTYEQYF. In DNA form, the CDR3 reads TGTGCCAGCTCTGAACGGGGTTTGACCTACGAGCAGTACTTC.

V gene TRBV18 combines with J gene TRBJ1-4; D unclear. Germline V gene sequence: CDR1 KGHSH, CDR2 LQKENI. This CDR3 region has 13 residues. Trimming cost V 4 bases and J 6 bases, with 9 bases left between them. CDR3 coding DNA: TGTGCCAGCTCACAAGCTATGGATGAAAAACTGTTTTTT. This gives the protein CASSQAMDEKLFF.

The chain is built from TRBV7-2 and TRBJ2-3; TRBD2 matches 13 bases. The trim removed 5 bases at V and 4 bases at J, leaving 6 bases unmatched. The CDR3 extends over 16 amino acids. Germline lookup yields CDR1 SGHTA and CDR2 FQGNSA. The CDR3: CASSVTSGRVSDTQYF. In DNA form, the CDR3 reads TGTGCCAGCAGCGTAACTAGCGGGAGGGTCTCAGATACGCAGTATTTT.

This clonotype was picked up many times. The J gene is TRBJ2-5, the V gene TRBV28; TRBD2 aligns across 10 bases. The V segment lost 6 bases and the J segment 4 bases; nucleotides outside the gene matches: 8. This CDR3 is built from 15 residues. Per germline, CDR1 MDHEN and CDR2 SYDVKM. The chain's CDR3 is CASRGASGRVETQYF. CDR3 nucleotides: TGTGCCAGCAGGGGGGCTAGCGGGAGAGTAGAGACCCAGTACTTC.

This clonotype was counted a few times. The chain couples TRBV27 to TRBJ2-7; D is ambiguous. The CDR3 has 15 residues. Germline CDR1 and CDR2: MNHEY and SMNVEV (reference sequence). Trimming took 2 bases from V and 2 from J, leaving 13 bases between them. In DNA, the CDR3 is TGTGCCAGCAGTTTAGCGCAAGGCCTCCCCTACGAGCAGTACTTC. Its translation: CASSLAQGLPYEQYF.

This clonotype was observed many times. The rearrangement links TRBV6-1 to TRBJ1-6; 7 bases are a match to TRBD1. The germline V gene has CDR1 MNHNS and CDR2 SASEGT. V was pared by 6 bases and J by 7 bases, with 12 bases of the junction left unmatched. This CDR3 contains 16 residues. This CDR3 is CASSSGQMRLNSPLHF. CDR3 coding DNA: TGTGCCAGCAGCTCGGGACAGATGAGGTTAAATTCACCCCTCCACTTT.

There are a few counts of this clonotype. The junction shows a germline mismatch at one end, possibly a read error. The V gene is TRBV5-4, the J gene TRBJ1-1; D possibly corresponds to TRBD1 (5 bases). Germline V gives CDR1 SGHNT, CDR2 YYREEE (reference sequence). CDR3 size: 15 residues. The DNA for the CDR3 is TGTGCCAGCAGAGCTGGGACCCGAGAGGACACTGAAGCTCTCTTT. Encoded protein: CASRAGTREDTEALF.

The chain combines TRBV15 with TRBJ1-5; D gene ambiguous. Between the trimmed V and J ends, which lost 0 bases and 6 bases, there was a span of 9 bases. Germline CDR1 reads LNHNV; CDR2 reads YYDKDF (reference sequence). The length of the CDR3 is 14 residues. The CDR3 DNA follows: TGTGCCACCAGCAGAGATAAAGGGCTTCAGCCCCAGCATTTT. As protein: CATSRDKGLQPQHF.

This clonotype has a count of ten or more. CDR3 coding DNA: TGTGCCTGGAGGGGTTCGGCTACGTCCTACGAGCAGTACTTC. Translation: CAWRGSATSYEQYF. The chain employs TRBV30 and TRBJ2-7; D is ambiguous. The CDR3 is 14 amino acids. CDR1 and CDR2 (germline): GTSNPN, SVGIG (reference sequence). The V and J ends lost 3 bases and 1 base respectively, with 13 bases between them. Combining the CDR3 with reference TRBV30 and TRBJ2-7 gives the whole variable domain SQTIHQWPATLVQPVGSPLSLECTVEGTSNPNLYWYRQAAGRGLQLLFYSVGIGQISSEVPQNLSASRPQDRQFILSSKKLLLSDSGFYLCAWRGSATSYEQYFGPGTRLTVT.

The chain has TRBV7-2 and TRBJ1-5; D call uncertain. Per germline, CDR1 SGHTA and CDR2 FQGNSA. The CDR3 is 13 amino acids. Between the trimmed V and J ends, which lost 5 bases and 7 bases, there was a span of 12 bases. The chain's CDR3 is CASSPGRVQPQHF. In DNA form, the CDR3 reads TGTGCCAGCAGCCCCGGGCGGGTGCAGCCCCAGCATTTT. Full variable domain (outside the CDR3, taken from reference TRBV7-2 and TRBJ1-5): GAGVSQSPSNKVTEKGKDVELRCDPISGHTALYWYRQSLGQGLEFLIYFQGNSAPDKSGLPSDRFSAERTGGSVSTLTIQRTQQEDSAVYLCASSPGRVQPQHFGDGTRLSIL.

This clonotype appeared many times. This chain links TRBV2 with TRBJ1-2; no firm D call. Germline CDR1 and CDR2: SNHLY and FYNNEI. Trimming took off 6 bases at V and 6 bases at J, with 5 bases between the two ends. The CDR3 totals 10 residues. CDR3 DNA sequence: TGTGCCAGCAGGAGAGATGGCTACACCTTC. It yields the protein CASRRDGYTF. Variable domain in full (rest from reference TRBV2 and TRBJ1-2): EPEVTQTPSHQVTQMGQEVILRCVPISNHLYFYWYRQILGQKVEFLVSFYNNEISEKSEIFDDQFSVERPDGSNFTLKIRSTKLEDSAMYFCASRRDGYTFGSGTRLTVV.

CDR3 residues: CASSPQHEAGNTIYF. The CDR3 bases are TGTGCCAGCTCACCACAACACGAAGCTGGAAACACCATATATTTT. The chain employs TRBV18 and TRBJ1-3; D is unresolved. Between the trimmed V and J ends, which lost 1 base and 2 bases, there was a span of 9 bases. The CDR3 runs 15 residues. The germline CDR1 and CDR2 sequences are KGHSH and LQKENI.

V is TRBV9 and J is TRBJ2-1; 14 bases are a match to TRBD2. V shed 2 bases, J shed 5 bases, and the junction held 3 bases outside the gene matches. In germline, CDR1 is SGDLS, CDR2 YYNGEE. CDR3 length: 16 amino acids. The CDR3 region has the DNA TGTGCCAGCAGCGTGACTAGCGGGGGGGCTAACAATGAGCAGTTCTTC. Protein sequence: CASSVTSGGANNEQFF.

This clonotype has just a few counts. The chain uses TRBV2 and TRBJ2-1; D is unresolved. In germline, CDR1 is SNHLY, CDR2 FYNNEI. The CDR3 spans 13 residues. V was cut by 4 bases and J by 4 bases, with 8 bases left in between. In DNA, the CDR3 is TGTGCCAGCAGTGCGACTGGATACAATGAGCAGTTCTTC. Amino acids: CASSATGYNEQFF.

This clonotype was seen only once. The chain uses TRBV7-9 and TRBJ2-5; 7 bases line up with TRBD2. CDR1 and CDR2 (germline): SEHNR, FQNEAQ (reference sequence). The CDR3 covers 15 residues. V dropped 9 bases and J dropped 2; count of bases not matched to a gene: 12. CDR3 amino acids: CASDAYPGGQETQYF. The DNA for the CDR3 is TGTGCCAGTGACGCCTACCCGGGGGGACAAGAGACCCAGTACTTC.

This clonotype was detected ten times or more. The CDR3, as DNA: TGTGCCAGCACTAGCGGAGAGACCCAGTACTTC. This encodes CASTSGETQYF. The chain couples TRBV6-2 or TRBV6-3 to TRBJ2-5, with 7 bases that match TRBD2. The J segment lost 4 bases and the V segment lost 7 bases, leaving 0 bases of the junction unmatched. This CDR3 comprises 11 residues. Germline loops: CDR1 MNHEY, CDR2 SVGEGT.

Only a few counts were recorded for this clonotype. The chain uses TRBV28 and TRBJ1-5, with D uncertain. V was clipped by 1 base and J by 7 bases, with 11 bases between them. The germline V gene encodes CDR1 MDHEN and CDR2 SYDVKM. This CDR3 region has 14 residues. The CDR3 DNA reads TGTGCCAGCAGTTTATTTAGGGTTACCCAGCCCCAGCATTTT. Its translation is CASSLFRVTQPQHF.

The chain recombines TRBV28 with TRBJ2-7; 13 positions match TRBD2. J gave up 5 bases and V 3 bases, and 13 bases lay outside the gene matches. The germline CDR1 and CDR2 sequences are MDHEN and SYDVKM. The CDR3 is 18 residues long. CDR3 coding DNA: TGTGCCAGCAGTTTCACTAGCGGGGGGGCCTTAGACGGCGACGAGCAGTACTTC. Protein: CASSFTSGGALDGDEQYF.

The sample holds many counts of this clonotype. The J gene is TRBJ1-5, the V gene TRBV6-1; 8 positions agree with TRBD1. V was pared by 5 bases and J by 5 bases, with 8 bases of the junction left unmatched. The CDR3 extends over 15 amino acids. In germline, CDR1 is MNHNS, CDR2 SASEGT. The CDR3 DNA reads TGTGCCAGCAGTTCCGGACAGGGTACGGATCAGCCCCAGCATTTT. Amino acids: CASSSGQGTDQPQHF.

There are many counts of this clonotype. This sequence joins TRBV4-2 and TRBJ1-5; a weak D match, TRBD1 (6 bases). The germline V gene encodes CDR1 LGHNA and CDR2 YNFKEQ. Trimming removed 2 bases at V and 4 bases at J, with 9 bases between. This CDR3 is 14 amino acids long. Here the CDR3 reads CASSQIQGNQPQHF. CDR3 nucleotides: TGTGCCAGCAGCCAAATTCAGGGGAATCAGCCCCAGCATTTT.

This clonotype was counted many times. This chain joins TRBV3-1 and TRBJ1-1; D remains unclear. This CDR3 is 15 amino acids long. Per the germline V gene, CDR1 is LGHDT and CDR2 is YNNKEL (reference sequence). V shed 4 bases and J shed 1 base, with 13 bases lying between them. DNA of the CDR3: TGTGCCAGCAGCCCGACTTACCCCCAGAACACTGAAGCTTTCTTT. Translation gives CASSPTYPQNTEAFF. Full variable domain (missing parts from reference TRBV3-1 and TRBJ1-1): DTAVSQTPKYLVTQMGNDKSIKCEQNLGHDTMYWYKQDSKKFLKIMFSYNNKELIINETVPNRFSPKSPDKAHLNLHINSLELGDSAVYFCASSPTYPQNTEAFFGQGTRLTVV.

The table lists this clonotype with a few counts. This chain connects TRBV6-1 to TRBJ2-7; D remains unclear. CDR1 MNHNS and CDR2 SASEGT come from the germline V gene. The V gene lost 6 bases and the J gene lost 7 bases, with 13 bases spanning the gap. This CDR3 is built from 12 residues. The CDR3 sequence: CASSGPAAEQYF. CDR3 DNA sequence: TGTGCCAGCAGCGGGCCGGCTGCAGAGCAGTACTTC.

DNA for the CDR3: TGTGCCAGCGGGGACAGGGGTAGCACTGAAGCTTTCTTT. It translates to CASGDRGSTEAFF. The rearrangement uses TRBV6-2 or TRBV6-3 and TRBJ1-1, with TRBD1 matching 10 bases. The V gene's germline CDR1 is MNHEY and CDR2 SVGEGT. The CDR3 is 13 amino acids. V trimming: 8 bases; J trimming: 4 bases; junction bases outside the gene matches: 4.

This clonotype was detected ten times or more. The rearrangement links TRBV6-2 or TRBV6-3 to TRBJ2-6, with TRBD1 identical over 12 bases. This CDR3 is built from 16 residues. Germline CDR1 is MNHEY and CDR2 is SVGEGT. The junction had 2 bases not matched to a gene; V was cut back by 8 bases and J by 0 bases. The CDR3 spells CASGDRGLSGANVLTF. The CDR3 nucleotides are TGTGCCAGCGGGGACAGGGGGCTCTCTGGGGCCAACGTCCTGACTTTC.

In its sample, this clonotype was seen many times. The CDR3 sequence is CASSQAAQGSEQYF. In nucleotides, the CDR3 is TGTGCCAGCAGCCAGGCGGCACAGGGGAGTGAGCAGTACTTC. This rearrangement joins TRBV3-1 to TRBJ2-7; 7 nucleotides align to TRBD1. The CDR3 length is 14 residues. V shed 3 bases and J 7 bases; nucleotides not matched to a gene: 9. Germline V lookup: CDR1 LGHDT, CDR2 YNNKEL (reference sequence).

This clonotype appeared many times. This sequence joins TRBV30 and TRBJ1-5; 7 positions agree with TRBD1. Germline-derived CDR1 and CDR2 are GTSNPN and SVGIG (reference sequence). Losses at the gene ends were 0 bases for V and 7 bases for J; bases not matched to a gene: 12. The CDR3 has 16 residues. The CDR3 reads CAWSVAGRGRFQPQHF. The CDR3 nucleotides read TGTGCCTGGAGTGTAGCTGGAAGGGGGCGCTTCCAGCCCCAGCATTTT.

This clonotype came up many times. The chain joins TRBV28 to TRBJ1-2, with TRBD1 identical over 8 bases. Germline CDR1 reads MDHEN; CDR2 reads SYDVKM. The CDR3 covers 17 residues. The J segment lost 8 bases and the V segment lost 7 bases, leaving 21 bases of the junction unmatched. CDR3 sequence (DNA): TGTGCCAGCAAGTTGACGGCACTGCAGGGGGCCTTTGGCGGCTACACCTTC. Amino acid sequence: CASKLTALQGAFGGYTF.